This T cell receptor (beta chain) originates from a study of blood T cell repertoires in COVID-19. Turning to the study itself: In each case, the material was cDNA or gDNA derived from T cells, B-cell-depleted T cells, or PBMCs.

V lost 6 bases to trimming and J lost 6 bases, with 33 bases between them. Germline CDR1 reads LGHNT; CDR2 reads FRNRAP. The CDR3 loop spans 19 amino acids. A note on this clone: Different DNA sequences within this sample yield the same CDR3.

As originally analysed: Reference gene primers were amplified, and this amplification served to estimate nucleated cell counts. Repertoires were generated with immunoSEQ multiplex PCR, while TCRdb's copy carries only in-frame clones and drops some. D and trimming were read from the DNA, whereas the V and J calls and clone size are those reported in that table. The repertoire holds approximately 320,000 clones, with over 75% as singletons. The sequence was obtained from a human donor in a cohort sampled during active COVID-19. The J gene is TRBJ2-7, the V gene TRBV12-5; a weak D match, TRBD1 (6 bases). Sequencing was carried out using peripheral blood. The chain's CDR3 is CASGFGRGTSTSWGVEQYF. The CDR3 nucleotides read TGTGCTAGTGGCTTTGGTAGGGGGACATCGACTTCTTGGGGTGTCGAGCAGTACTTC. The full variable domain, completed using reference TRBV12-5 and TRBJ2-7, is DARVTQTPRHKVTEMGQEVTMRCQPILGHNTVFWYRQTMMQGLELLAYFRNRAPLDDSGMPKDRFSAEMPDATLATLKIQPSEPRDSAVYFCASGFGRGTSTSWGVEQYFGPGTRLTVT.